A single sample gave rise to the 28 T cell receptor beta chains below, sequenced in a study of blood T cell repertoires in COVID-19. The method was immunoSEQ multiplex PCR; TCRdb's version includes in-frame clones alone and lacks a portion of them. The data hold 150,000 to 200,000 clones, with around nine tenths observed a single time. Material for sequencing was peripheral blood. The receptors derive from a woman between 70 and 85 years old with COVID-19, enrolled during active disease.

The chain carries TRBV5-1 and TRBJ2-4; D is possibly TRBD2 (5 bases). The germline V gene encodes CDR1 SGHRS and CDR2 YFSETQ. The CDR3 spans 13 residues. Deletions cut 4 bases from V and 6 bases from J, with 11 bases between. For the CDR3, the DNA is TGCGCCAGCAGCCCCGGGGATCCAAACATTCAGTACTTC. It encodes CASSPGDPNIQYF.

This clone was seen once. Other nucleotide sequences from this sample produce the same CDR3. This rearrangement joins TRBV19 to TRBJ1-5, with 12 bases matching TRBD1. Germline trimming cut 6 bases from V and 6 bases from J; bases unmatched to any gene: 3. Germline loops: CDR1 LNHDA, CDR2 SQIVND (reference sequence). The CDR3 covers 14 residues. The CDR3 here is CASSGTGGGQPQHF. CDR3 DNA: TGTGCCAGTAGCGGGACAGGGGGCGGTCAGCCCCAGCATTTT.

The rearrangement links TRBV28 to TRBJ1-2, with D perhaps matching TRBD1 (6 bases). Trimming took 10 bases from V and 2 from J, leaving 14 bases between them. The CDR3 loop spans 13 amino acids. Germline V gene data show CDR1 as MDHEN and CDR2 as SYDVKM. CDR3 loop: CAIKRQENYGYTF. The CDR3 DNA reads as TGTGCCATCAAGAGACAGGAAAACTATGGCTACACCTTC.

The chain combines TRBV10-3 with TRBJ2-1, with 13 bases lining up with TRBD2. Germline lookup yields CDR1 ENHRY and CDR2 SYGVKD. CDR3 size: 16 residues. Trimming at V came to 2 bases and at J to 7 bases, leaving 5 bases not matched to a gene. CDR3 DNA sequence: TGTGCCATCAGTGAGAGAGGACTAGCGGGGGTGAATGAGCAGTTCTTC. Protein sequence: CAISERGLAGVNEQFF.

This chain links TRBV5-1 with TRBJ2-3, with 9 bases fitting TRBD2. The J segment lost 5 bases and the V segment lost 0 bases, leaving 1 base of the junction unmatched. The CDR3 has 14 residues. Looked up from germline, CDR1 is SGHRS and CDR2 is YFSETQ. Here the CDR3 reads CASSLGLAVDTQYF. DNA of the CDR3: TGCGCCAGCAGCTTGGGACTAGCGGTAGATACGCAGTATTTT.

This clone was seen once. The CDR3 sequence is CASRATSGRPQTQYF. In DNA, the CDR3 is TGTGCCAGCAGAGCTACTAGCGGGAGGCCTCAGACCCAGTACTTC. The chain recombines TRBV2 with TRBJ2-5; 12 positions match TRBD2. V gave up 6 bases and J gave up 6 bases; unmatched junction bases: 8. The CDR3 runs to 15 residues. In germline, CDR1 is SNHLY, CDR2 FYNNEI.

CDR3 region: CASSLSLSTDTQYF. The CDR3 nucleotides are TGTGCCAGCAGTTTATCCCTTAGCACAGATACGCAGTATTTT. J is TRBJ2-3 and V is TRBV28; D unresolved. CDR3 size: 14 residues. V lost 1 base, J lost 0 bases, and 5 bases lay in between. Germline lookup yields CDR1 MDHEN and CDR2 SYDVKM.

The chain combines TRBV4-2 with TRBJ1-1; a possible D gene is TRBD1 (5 bases). Trimming removed 0 bases from V and 2 bases from J, with 7 bases in between. This CDR3 spans 14 amino acids. The germline V gene encodes CDR1 LGHNA and CDR2 YNFKEQ. The CDR3 region has the DNA TGTGCCAGCAGCCAAGACAGGGCCAACACTGAAGCTTTCTTT. Translation gives CASSQDRANTEAFF.

This chain connects TRBV20-1 to TRBJ1-5, with TRBD1 matching over 9 bases. The CDR3 is 14 amino acids. The germline V gene encodes CDR1 DFQATT and CDR2 SNEGSKA (reference sequence). V was pared by 3 bases and J by 5 bases, with 5 bases of the junction left unmatched. DNA of the CDR3: TGCAGTGCTAGTGAGTGGACAGGGGATCAGCCCCAGCATTTT. Amino acids: CSASEWTGDQPQHF.

The rearrangement joins TRBV19 to TRBJ1-2; TRBD1 aligns across 9 bases. J gave up 4 bases and V 6 bases, and 12 bases lay outside the gene matches. The CDR3 length is 16 residues. Germline CDR1 LNHDA, CDR2 SQIVND (reference sequence). The CDR3 region has the DNA TGTGCCAGTAGGATCGGGACAGGGCAGGGCGGCTATGGCTACACCTTC. This codes for CASRIGTGQGGYGYTF. The whole variable domain, remainder taken from reference TRBV19 and TRBJ1-2, is DGGITQSPKYLFRKEGQNVTLSCEQNLNHDAMYWYRQDPGQGLRLIYYSQIVNDFQKGDIAEGYSVSREKKESFPLTVTSAQKNPTAFYLCASRIGTGQGGYGYTFGSGTRLTVV.

The chain combines TRBV5-1 with TRBJ1-2; unclear D gene. This CDR3 comprises 12 residues. V lost 4 bases, J lost 5 bases, and 9 bases lay in between. CDR1 and CDR2 (germline): SGHRS, YFSETQ. The CDR3 loop is CASSPSAYGYTF. CDR3 DNA: TGCGCCAGCAGCCCTTCTGCGTATGGCTACACCTTC.

The chain combines TRBV12-3 or TRBV12-4 with TRBJ2-2; maybe TRBD2 (6 bases). V shed 6 bases and J shed 8 bases, with 10 bases lying between them. The CDR3 spans 12 residues. This chain's CDR3 is CASRPGTGELFF. The CDR3 DNA reads as TGTGCCAGCAGACCAGGGACTGGGGAGCTGTTTTTT.

This chain uses TRBV27 with TRBJ2-1, with TRBD2 identical over 8 bases. The germline gives CDR1 MNHEY, CDR2 SMNVEV (reference sequence). The CDR3 loop spans 15 amino acids. With 5 bases clipped from V and 4 bases from J, the junction kept 7 bases outside the gene matches. The CDR3 loop reads CASSPGAGEYNEQFF. The CDR3 DNA reads as TGTGCCAGCAGTCCAGGAGCGGGGGAATACAATGAGCAGTTCTTC.

The chain is built from TRBV7-3 and TRBJ2-5; 12 bases map to TRBD2. With V trimmed by 3 bases and J by 5 bases, 4 bases remained unmatched. The CDR3 spans 15 residues. Germline V lookup: CDR1 SGHTA, CDR2 FQGTGA. The CDR3 protein is CASSLTSGSSETQYF. For the CDR3, the DNA is TGTGCCAGCAGCTTGACTAGCGGGAGTTCGGAGACCCAGTACTTC.

The CDR3: CASSPAGGPLGSPLHF. DNA of the CDR3: TGTGCCAGTAGTCCCGCGGGTGGGCCTCTTGGATCACCCCTCCACTTT. The chain has TRBV19 and TRBJ1-6; no firm D call. The CDR3 runs 16 residues. The V end was cut by 5 bases, the J end by 10 bases, with 21 bases between. Germline V lookup: CDR1 LNHDA, CDR2 SQIVND (reference sequence).

DNA of the CDR3: TGTGCCAGCAGCAACGGACAGGGGCTTTTGAGTCGGCCCCAGCATTTT. This encodes CASSNGQGLLSRPQHF. This sequence joins TRBV28 and TRBJ1-5, with TRBD1 identical over 9 bases. There are 16 residues in the CDR3. Trimming removed 6 bases from V and 9 bases from J; junction bases left unmatched: 15. Germline CDR1 MDHEN, CDR2 SYDVKM. Together with reference TRBV28 and TRBJ1-5, the CDR3 gives the full variable domain: DVKVTQSSRYLVKRTGEKVFLECVQDMDHENMFWYRQDPGLGLRLIYFSYDVKMKEKGDIPEGYSVSREKKERFSLILESASTNQTSMYLCASSNGQGLLSRPQHFGDGTRLSIL.

This sequence joins TRBV11-2 and TRBJ2-1; tentative D call: TRBD2 (5 bases). CDR1 is SGHAT, CDR2 FQNNGV, per germline. Trimming stripped 5 bases from V and 5 bases from J, with 19 bases between. CDR3 length equals 16 residues. The CDR3 coding sequence is TGTGCCAGCAGCCCTCAACTAGATAGGACCCACAATGAGCAGTTCTTC. As protein: CASSPQLDRTHNEQFF.

This clone was seen a single time. The V gene is TRBV18, the J gene TRBJ2-7; 10 bases match TRBD1. Germline V lookup: CDR1 KGHSH, CDR2 LQKENI. With 3 bases clipped from V and 1 base from J, the junction kept 3 bases outside the gene matches. The CDR3 totals 15 residues. CDR3 region: CASSPGTGASYEQYF. The CDR3 DNA reads as TGTGCCAGCTCACCCGGGACAGGGGCATCCTACGAGCAGTACTTC.

The CDR3 loop is CASSIQGDNSPLHF. For the CDR3, the DNA is TGTGCCAGTAGTATCCAGGGGGATAATTCACCCCTCCACTTT. The chain uses TRBV19 and TRBJ1-6, with 7 bases that match TRBD1. Per germline, CDR1 LNHDA and CDR2 SQIVND (reference sequence). The CDR3 runs 14 residues. Trimming removed 3 bases from V and 5 bases from J; junction bases left unmatched: 1. The full variable domain, completed using reference TRBV19 and TRBJ1-6, is DGGITQSPKYLFRKEGQNVTLSCEQNLNHDAMYWYRQDPGQGLRLIYYSQIVNDFQKGDIAEGYSVSREKKESFPLTVTSAQKNPTAFYLCASSIQGDNSPLHFGNGTRLTVT.

J is TRBJ1-6 and V is TRBV11-3; 7 positions match TRBD1. The ends lost 5 bases at V and 9 bases at J; junction bases unmatched: 7. The CDR3 runs 14 residues. CDR1 and CDR2 from the germline V gene are SGHNT and YENEEA. The CDR3 DNA reads TGTGCCAGCAGCATACAGGGGACTGCTTCACCCCTCCACTTT. Its protein is CASSIQGTASPLHF.

The chain couples TRBV30 to TRBJ2-1; D perhaps matches TRBD2 (5 bases). Germline assignment: CDR1 GTSNPN and CDR2 SVGIG (reference sequence). The ends were cut back, 4 bases at V and 6 bases at J, with 13 bases in the middle. The CDR3 loop spans 13 amino acids. The CDR3 DNA reads TGTGCCTGGAAACACCCGGCGGGCAATGAGCAGTTCTTC. This encodes CAWKHPAGNEQFF.

This chain joins TRBV4-1 and TRBJ1-5; D may be TRBD1 (6 bases). CDR1 and CDR2 (germline): MGHRA, YSYEKL. V lost 4 bases to trimming and J lost 3 bases, with 10 bases between them. This CDR3 region has 14 residues. The CDR3 protein is CASSLDRNNQPQHF. The CDR3 nucleotides are TGCGCCAGCAGCCTAGACAGGAACAATCAGCCCCAGCATTTT.

The chain carries TRBV6-5 and TRBJ1-3; D is unresolved. The CDR3 extends over 15 amino acids. The germline V gene has CDR1 MNHEY and CDR2 SVGAGI. Trimming removed 1 base from V and 4 bases from J, with 11 bases in between. DNA for the CDR3: TGTGCCAGCAGTTACTTCTCGGGAGGAGGAAACACCATATATTTT. It specifies CASSYFSGGGNTIYF.

A note on this clone: At the DNA level, this CDR3 is encoded by other sequences in the same sample as well. The chain uses TRBV28 and TRBJ1-2; D gene ambiguous. CDR1 and CDR2 (germline): MDHEN, SYDVKM. The CDR3 length is 13 residues. The germline V and J ends were trimmed by 3 bases and 3 bases, with 8 bases remaining between them. CDR3 DNA sequence: TGTGCCAGCAGTTTTGGGCGAGACTATGGCTACACCTTC. This gives the protein CASSFGRDYGYTF.

The rearrangement links TRBV7-2 to TRBJ2-7; 11 bases are shared with TRBD2. Trimming at V came to 5 bases and at J to 5 bases, leaving 5 bases not matched to a gene. Germline CDR1 SGHTA, CDR2 FQGNSA. The CDR3 is 14 residues long. CDR3 sequence (DNA): TGTGCCAGCAGCCTGACTAGCGGGATCGACGAGCAGTACTTC. Its translation: CASSLTSGIDEQYF. Full variable domain (remainder filled in from reference TRBV7-2 and TRBJ2-7): GAGVSQSPSNKVTEKGKDVELRCDPISGHTALYWYRQSLGQGLEFLIYFQGNSAPDKSGLPSDRFSAERTGGSVSTLTIQRTQQEDSAVYLCASSLTSGIDEQYFGPGTRLTVT.

The chain carries TRBV7-3 and TRBJ1-2, with D perhaps TRBD1 (5 bases). This CDR3 is built from 15 residues. Germline loops: CDR1 SGHTA, CDR2 FQGTGA. V was cut by 2 bases and J by 4 bases, with 14 bases left in between. CDR3 sequence (DNA): TGTGCCAGCAGCTTATTTGTGGGGCAGGCCTATGGCTACACCTTC. This gives the protein CASSLFVGQAYGYTF.

This clone has a count of ten or more. The chain couples TRBV3-1 (or the pseudogene TRBV3-2) to TRBJ2-1; 8 nucleotides agree with TRBD2. The CDR3 consists of 16 residues. The germline CDR1 and CDR2 sequences are LGHDT and YNNKEL (reference sequence). With V trimmed by 5 bases and J by 3 bases, 9 bases remained unmatched. The CDR3 is CASSTGGSGIYNEQFF. The CDR3 DNA follows: TGTGCCAGCAGCACCGGGGGTAGCGGGATCTACAATGAGCAGTTCTTC.

This chain connects TRBV5-1 to TRBJ1-1; 9 positions match TRBD1. The CDR3 covers 14 residues. CDR1 is SGHRS and CDR2 is YFSETQ in the germline V gene. V lost 4 bases and J lost 2; bases outside the gene matches: 3. The CDR3: CASSRDRANTEAFF. In nucleotides, the CDR3 is TGCGCCAGCAGCCGGGACAGGGCCAACACTGAAGCTTTCTTT. Drawing the rest from reference TRBV5-1 and TRBJ1-1, the complete variable domain is KAGVTQTPRYLIKTRGQQVTLSCSPISGHRSVSWYQQTPGQGLQFLFEYFSETQRNKGNFPGRFSGRQFSNSRSEMNVSTLELGDSALYLCASSRDRANTEAFFGQGTRLTVV.